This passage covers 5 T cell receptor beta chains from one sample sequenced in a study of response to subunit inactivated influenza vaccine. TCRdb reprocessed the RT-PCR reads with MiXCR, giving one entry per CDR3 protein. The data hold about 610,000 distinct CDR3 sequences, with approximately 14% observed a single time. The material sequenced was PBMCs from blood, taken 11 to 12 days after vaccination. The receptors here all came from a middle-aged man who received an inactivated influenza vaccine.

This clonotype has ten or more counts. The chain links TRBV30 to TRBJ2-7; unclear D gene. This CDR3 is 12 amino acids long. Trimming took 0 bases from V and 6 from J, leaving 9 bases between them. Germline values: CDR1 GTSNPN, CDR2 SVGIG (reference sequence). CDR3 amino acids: CAWSVISSEQYF. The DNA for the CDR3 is TGTGCCTGGAGTGTAATCAGTTCCGAGCAGTACTTC. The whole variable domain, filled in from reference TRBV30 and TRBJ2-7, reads SQTIHQWPATLVQPVGSPLSLECTVEGTSNPNLYWYRQAAGRGLQLLFYSVGIGQISSEVPQNLSASRPQDRQFILSSKKLLLSDSGFYLCAWSVISSEQYFGPGTRLTVT.

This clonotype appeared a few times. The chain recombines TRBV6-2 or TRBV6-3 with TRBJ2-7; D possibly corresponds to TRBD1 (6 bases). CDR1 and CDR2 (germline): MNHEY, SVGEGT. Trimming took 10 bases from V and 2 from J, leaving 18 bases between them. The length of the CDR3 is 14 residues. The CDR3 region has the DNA TGTGCCACAATCCGGGACACCGGTACCTACGAGCAGTACTTC. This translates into CATIRDTGTYEQYF.

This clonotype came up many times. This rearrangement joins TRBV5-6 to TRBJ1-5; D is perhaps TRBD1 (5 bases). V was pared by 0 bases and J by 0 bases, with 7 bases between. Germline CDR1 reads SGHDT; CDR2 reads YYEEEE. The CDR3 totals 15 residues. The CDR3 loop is CASSLAGLSNQPQHF. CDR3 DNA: TGTGCCAGCAGCTTGGCAGGGCTTAGCAATCAGCCCCAGCATTTT.

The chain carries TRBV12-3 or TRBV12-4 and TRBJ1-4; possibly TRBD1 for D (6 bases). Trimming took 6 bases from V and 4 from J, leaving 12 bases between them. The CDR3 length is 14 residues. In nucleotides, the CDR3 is TGTGCCAGCAGCCCCAGGGGATTTAATGAAAAACTGTTTTTT. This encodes CASSPRGFNEKLFF.

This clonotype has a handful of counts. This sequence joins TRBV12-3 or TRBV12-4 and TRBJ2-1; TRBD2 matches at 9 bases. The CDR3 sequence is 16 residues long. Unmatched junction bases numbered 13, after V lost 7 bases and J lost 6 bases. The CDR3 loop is CASTSVAGVRRNEQFF. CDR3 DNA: TGTGCCAGCACCTCCGTAGCGGGAGTCAGACGCAATGAGCAGTTCTTC.